Listed below are T cell receptor beta chains from one sample, sequenced in a study of blood T cell repertoires in COVID-19. Assay used: immunoSEQ multiplex PCR; TCRdb lists only in-frame clones, some missing. The table shows fewer than 250,000 clones, with about four fifths occurring only once. Material for sequencing was peripheral blood. These receptors were obtained from a man aged 55 to 70 with acute or convalescent COVID-19. Both conserved end residues are part of each CDR3. Fields, in order: clone size, V gene, CDR3 length, J gene, D gene, CDR3 protein, CDR3 DNA. A D gene is named only where the DNA matches it firmly. The size entry is marked missing in some rows and otherwise reads once, few, many or a size class.

clone_size: -
v_call: TRBV2
cdr3_length: 14
j_call: TRBJ1-2
d_call: -
cdr3_aa: CASSEREVFDGYTF
cdr3_nt: TGTGCCAGCAGTGAACGTGAGGTGTTCGATGGCTACACCTTC

clone_size: -
v_call: TRBV7-9
cdr3_length: 15
j_call: TRBJ1-2
d_call: TRBD1
cdr3_aa: CASSNGQGQNYGYTF
cdr3_nt: TGTGCCAGCAGCAACGGACAGGGGCAGAACTATGGCTACACCTTC

clone_size: -
v_call: TRBV30
cdr3_length: 14
j_call: TRBJ1-6
d_call: TRBD1
cdr3_aa: CAWSVRDRVSPLHF
cdr3_nt: TGTGCCTGGAGTGTCCGGGACAGGGTCTCACCCCTCCACTTT

clone_size: once
v_call: TRBV5-8
cdr3_length: 14
j_call: TRBJ2-1
d_call: TRBD1
cdr3_aa: CASSLGQGYNEQFF
cdr3_nt: TGTGCCAGCAGCTTGGGACAGGGGTACAATGAGCAGTTCTTC

clone_size: -
v_call: TRBV3-1/TRBV3-2
cdr3_length: 13
j_call: TRBJ2-1
d_call: -
cdr3_aa: CASSQDLAEEQFF
cdr3_nt: TGTGCCAGCAGCCAGGACCTAGCAGAAGAGCAGTTCTTC

clone_size: -
v_call: TRBV9
cdr3_length: 19
j_call: TRBJ1-6
d_call: -
cdr3_aa: CASSVARDLGSSYNSPLHF
cdr3_nt: TGTGCCAGCAGCGTCGCTAGGGATTTGGGGAGCTCCTATAATTCACCCCTCCACTTT

clone_size: -
v_call: TRBV6-5
cdr3_length: 14
j_call: TRBJ2-5
d_call: -
cdr3_aa: CASSYLGDQETQYF
cdr3_nt: TGTGCCAGCAGTTATTTGGGAGACCAAGAGACCCAGTACTTC

clone_size: -
v_call: TRBV19
cdr3_length: 16
j_call: TRBJ1-5
d_call: -
cdr3_aa: CASSMVRGRGSQPQHF
cdr3_nt: TGTGCCAGTAGTATGGTGCGGGGGCGAGGGAGTCAGCCCCAGCATTTT

clone_size: -
v_call: TRBV19
cdr3_length: 16
j_call: TRBJ1-6
d_call: -
cdr3_aa: CASTDFSGSYNSPLHF
cdr3_nt: TGTGCCAGTACTGATTTCAGCGGGTCCTATAATTCACCCCTCCACTTT

clone_size: -
v_call: TRBV12-5
cdr3_length: 14
j_call: TRBJ2-7
d_call: TRBD2
cdr3_aa: CASGPSGGPYEQYF
cdr3_nt: TGTGCTAGTGGCCCTAGCGGGGGTCCCTACGAGCAGTACTTC

clone_size: -
v_call: TRBV27
cdr3_length: 13
j_call: TRBJ2-1
d_call: TRBD2
cdr3_aa: CASSGLEDNEQFF
cdr3_nt: TGTGCCAGCAGCGGACTAGAAGACAATGAGCAGTTCTTC

clone_size: -
v_call: TRBV11-2
cdr3_length: 15
j_call: TRBJ1-1
d_call: -
cdr3_aa: CASSLRRGTNTEAFF
cdr3_nt: TGTGCCAGCAGCTTAAGAAGGGGGACGAACACTGAAGCTTTCTTT

clone_size: once
v_call: TRBV12-5
cdr3_length: 17
j_call: TRBJ1-3
d_call: TRBD1
cdr3_aa: CASGLSSGGSSGNTIYF
cdr3_nt: TGTGCTAGTGGTTTGTCCTCAGGGGGCAGCTCTGGAAACACCATATATTTT

clone_size: few
v_call: TRBV18
cdr3_length: 15
j_call: TRBJ1-3
d_call: -
cdr3_aa: CASSPFRDSGNTIYF
cdr3_nt: TGTGCCAGCTCACCATTTCGGGACTCTGGAAACACCATATATTTT

clone_size: -
v_call: TRBV6-6
cdr3_length: 14
j_call: TRBJ1-1
d_call: -
cdr3_aa: CASSTREGPTEAFF
cdr3_nt: TGTGCCAGCAGTACCCGGGAGGGCCCGACTGAAGCTTTCTTT

clone_size: -
v_call: TRBV24-1
cdr3_length: 14
j_call: TRBJ1-2
d_call: -
cdr3_aa: CATRLWRDDYGYTF
cdr3_nt: TGTGCCACCCGACTTTGGAGGGATGACTATGGCTACACCTTC

clone_size: -
v_call: TRBV2
cdr3_length: 12
j_call: TRBJ2-1
d_call: -
cdr3_aa: CASSPTRNEQFF
cdr3_nt: TGTGCCAGCAGTCCGACTAGGAATGAGCAGTTCTTC

clone_size: -
v_call: TRBV27
cdr3_length: 15
j_call: TRBJ2-2
d_call: -
cdr3_aa: CASSLFGMATGELFF
cdr3_nt: TGTGCCAGCAGTTTATTCGGGATGGCCACCGGGGAGCTGTTTTTT

clone_size: -
v_call: TRBV2
cdr3_length: 13
j_call: TRBJ2-7
d_call: -
cdr3_aa: CASSDPQGSEQYF
cdr3_nt: TGTGCCAGCAGTGACCCACAGGGATCCGAGCAGTACTTC

clone_size: -
v_call: TRBV6-2/TRBV6-3
cdr3_length: 12
j_call: TRBJ2-7
d_call: -
cdr3_aa: CASSQLSYEQYF
cdr3_nt: TGTGCCAGCAGCCAACTATCCTACGAGCAGTACTTC

clone_size: -
v_call: TRBV5-4
cdr3_length: 14
j_call: TRBJ1-2
d_call: -
cdr3_aa: CASSPIPTTGGYTF
cdr3_nt: TGTGCCAGCAGCCCCATCCCCACGACGGGGGGCTACACCTTC

clone_size: -
v_call: TRBV6-5
cdr3_length: 15
j_call: TRBJ2-1
d_call: TRBD2
cdr3_aa: CASSRLAGDLNEQFF
cdr3_nt: TGTGCCAGCAGCCGACTAGCGGGAGATCTCAATGAGCAGTTCTTC

clone_size: -
v_call: TRBV7-8
cdr3_length: 15
j_call: TRBJ1-6
d_call: TRBD1
cdr3_aa: CASSLRDSIIPPLHF
cdr3_nt: TGTGCCAGCAGCTTAAGGGACAGTATAATTCCCCCCCTCCACTTT

clone_size: -
v_call: TRBV4-1
cdr3_length: 15
j_call: TRBJ2-7
d_call: TRBD2
cdr3_aa: CASTPGLAGSYEQYF
cdr3_nt: TGCGCCAGCACCCCGGGACTAGCGGGATCTTACGAGCAGTACTTC

clone_size: -
v_call: TRBV5-1
cdr3_length: 13
j_call: TRBJ1-2
d_call: -
cdr3_aa: CASSSGQPYGYTF
cdr3_nt: TGCGCCAGCAGCTCGGGACAACCCTATGGCTACACCTTC

clone_size: -
v_call: TRBV5-1
cdr3_length: 14
j_call: TRBJ2-7
d_call: TRBD1
cdr3_aa: CASSLGQASYEQYF
cdr3_nt: TGCGCCAGCAGCCTGGGACAGGCATCCTACGAGCAGTACTTC

clone_size: -
v_call: TRBV27
cdr3_length: 14
j_call: TRBJ2-5
d_call: -
cdr3_aa: CASSLSSGWETQYF
cdr3_nt: TGTGCCAGCAGTTTATCGTCAGGGTGGGAGACCCAGTACTTC

clone_size: -
v_call: TRBV6-5
cdr3_length: 14
j_call: TRBJ1-1
d_call: -
cdr3_aa: CASSTDRPTAEAFF
cdr3_nt: TGTGCCAGCAGCACCGACCGGCCGACAGCTGAAGCTTTCTTT

clone_size: -
v_call: TRBV4-1
cdr3_length: 15
j_call: TRBJ1-2
d_call: TRBD1
cdr3_aa: CASSQGTGEFYGYTF
cdr3_nt: TGCGCCAGCAGCCAAGGGACAGGGGAATTCTATGGCTACACCTTC

clone_size: few
v_call: TRBV9
cdr3_length: 15
j_call: TRBJ1-1
d_call: -
cdr3_aa: CASSAVGGGNTEAFF
cdr3_nt: TGTGCCAGCAGCGCCGTGGGGGGAGGCAACACTGAAGCTTTCTTT

clone_size: few
v_call: TRBV6-1
cdr3_length: 18
j_call: TRBJ2-7
d_call: TRBD1
cdr3_aa: CASSEAYFTGTGFYEQYF
cdr3_nt: TGTGCCAGCAGTGAAGCGTACTTCACCGGGACAGGGTTTTACGAGCAGTACTTC

clone_size: -
v_call: TRBV27
cdr3_length: 13
j_call: TRBJ1-6
d_call: -
cdr3_aa: CASSLGANSPLHF
cdr3_nt: TGTGCCAGCAGTTTAGGGGCGAATTCACCCCTCCACTTT

clone_size: -
v_call: TRBV18
cdr3_length: 14
j_call: TRBJ2-1
d_call: -
cdr3_aa: CASSQQGSLGEQFF
cdr3_nt: TGTGCCAGCTCTCAACAGGGAAGTTTGGGGGAGCAGTTCTTC

clone_size: -
v_call: TRBV7-9
cdr3_length: 15
j_call: TRBJ2-3
d_call: TRBD2
cdr3_aa: CASSSGLAGTDTQYF
cdr3_nt: TGTGCCAGCAGCAGCGGACTAGCGGGCACAGATACGCAGTATTTT

clone_size: -
v_call: TRBV3-1/TRBV3-2
cdr3_length: 19
j_call: TRBJ2-7
d_call: TRBD2
cdr3_aa: CASSQGEAGGLTLSYEQYF
cdr3_nt: TGTGCCAGCAGCCAAGGCGAAGCGGGGGGCCTGACATTAAGCTACGAGCAGTACTTC

clone_size: few
v_call: TRBV11-2
cdr3_length: 13
j_call: TRBJ2-7
d_call: -
cdr3_aa: CASSLVATYEQYF
cdr3_nt: TGTGCCAGCAGCTTAGTGGCGACATACGAGCAGTACTTC

clone_size: once
v_call: TRBV2
cdr3_length: 13
j_call: TRBJ2-1
d_call: TRBD2
cdr3_aa: CASGLAEYNEQFF
cdr3_nt: TGTGCCAGCGGGCTAGCGGAATACAATGAGCAGTTCTTC

clone_size: -
v_call: TRBV4-1
cdr3_length: 16
j_call: TRBJ2-1
d_call: TRBD2
cdr3_aa: CASSQVGRGGQNEQFF
cdr3_nt: TGCGCCAGCAGCCAAGTGGGCCGGGGGGGCCAGAATGAGCAGTTCTTC

clone_size: -
v_call: TRBV27
cdr3_length: 16
j_call: TRBJ1-4
d_call: -
cdr3_aa: CASTPTSGGLNEKLFF
cdr3_nt: TGTGCCAGCACTCCTACTTCGGGGGGATTAAATGAAAAACTGTTTTTT

clone_size: once
v_call: TRBV2
cdr3_length: 14
j_call: TRBJ2-1
d_call: -
cdr3_aa: CASSEIQGGNEQFF
cdr3_nt: TGTGCCAGCAGTGAAATACAGGGTGGCAATGAGCAGTTCTTC

clone_size: -
v_call: TRBV9
cdr3_length: 14
j_call: TRBJ1-1
d_call: -
cdr3_aa: CASSALDRNTEAFF
cdr3_nt: TGTGCCAGCAGCGCCTTGGACAGAAACACTGAAGCTTTCTTT

clone_size: -
v_call: TRBV27
cdr3_length: 13
j_call: TRBJ1-1
d_call: -
cdr3_aa: CASSLRGWTEAFF
cdr3_nt: TGTGCCAGCAGTTTACGGGGTTGGACTGAAGCTTTCTTT

clone_size: few
v_call: TRBV4-1
cdr3_length: 13
j_call: TRBJ1-1
d_call: TRBD1
cdr3_aa: CASSPQGDTEAFF
cdr3_nt: TGCGCCAGCAGCCCTCAGGGGGACACTGAAGCTTTCTTT

clone_size: -
v_call: TRBV6-5
cdr3_length: 13
j_call: TRBJ2-7
d_call: -
cdr3_aa: CASSFGTTYEQYF
cdr3_nt: TGTGCCAGCAGTTTTGGCACTACCTACGAGCAGTACTTC

clone_size: once
v_call: TRBV7-2
cdr3_length: 16
j_call: TRBJ2-3
d_call: TRBD2
cdr3_aa: CASSLLGLAEADTQYF
cdr3_nt: TGTGCCAGCAGCTTGCTAGGGCTAGCGGAAGCAGATACGCAGTATTTT

clone_size: -
v_call: TRBV11-2
cdr3_length: 16
j_call: TRBJ2-3
d_call: TRBD1
cdr3_aa: CASSLQGARTIDTQYF
cdr3_nt: TGTGCCAGCAGCCTACAGGGGGCGAGAACAATAGATACGCAGTATTTT

clone_size: -
v_call: TRBV7-2
cdr3_length: 14
j_call: TRBJ2-3
d_call: TRBD1
cdr3_aa: CASRPGQSTDTQYF
cdr3_nt: TGTGCCAGCAGGCCGGGACAGAGCACAGATACGCAGTATTTT

clone_size: -
v_call: TRBV19
cdr3_length: 15
j_call: TRBJ2-3
d_call: TRBD2
cdr3_aa: CASSPRTSGTDTQYF
cdr3_nt: TGTGCCAGTAGTCCGCGGACTAGCGGGACAGATACGCAGTATTTT

clone_size: -
v_call: TRBV2
cdr3_length: 13
j_call: TRBJ1-2
d_call: -
cdr3_aa: CASSGGSSYGYTF
cdr3_nt: TGTGCCAGCAGTGGGGGCAGCTCCTATGGCTACACCTTC

clone_size: -
v_call: TRBV3-1/TRBV3-2
cdr3_length: 11
j_call: TRBJ2-7
d_call: -
cdr3_aa: CASSQVYEQYF
cdr3_nt: TGTGCCAGCAGCCAAGTATACGAGCAGTACTTC

clone_size: -
v_call: TRBV5-1
cdr3_length: 13
j_call: TRBJ2-7
d_call: TRBD1
cdr3_aa: CASSTGGSYEQYF
cdr3_nt: TGCGCCAGCAGTACAGGGGGATCCTACGAGCAGTACTTC

clone_size: -
v_call: TRBV5-1
cdr3_length: 15
j_call: TRBJ2-1
d_call: TRBD2
cdr3_aa: CASSLTSGRGNEQFF
cdr3_nt: TGCGCCAGCAGCTTGACTAGCGGGAGGGGCAATGAGCAGTTCTTC

clone_size: -
v_call: TRBV25-1
cdr3_length: 9
j_call: TRBJ1-6
d_call: -
cdr3_aa: CATKTYVVF
cdr3_nt: TGTGCCACCAAAACCTACGTAGTCTTT

clone_size: -
v_call: TRBV19
cdr3_length: 15
j_call: TRBJ2-1
d_call: TRBD1
cdr3_aa: CASSIGGQGYNEQFF
cdr3_nt: TGTGCCAGTAGTATTGGGGGACAGGGGTACAATGAGCAGTTCTTC